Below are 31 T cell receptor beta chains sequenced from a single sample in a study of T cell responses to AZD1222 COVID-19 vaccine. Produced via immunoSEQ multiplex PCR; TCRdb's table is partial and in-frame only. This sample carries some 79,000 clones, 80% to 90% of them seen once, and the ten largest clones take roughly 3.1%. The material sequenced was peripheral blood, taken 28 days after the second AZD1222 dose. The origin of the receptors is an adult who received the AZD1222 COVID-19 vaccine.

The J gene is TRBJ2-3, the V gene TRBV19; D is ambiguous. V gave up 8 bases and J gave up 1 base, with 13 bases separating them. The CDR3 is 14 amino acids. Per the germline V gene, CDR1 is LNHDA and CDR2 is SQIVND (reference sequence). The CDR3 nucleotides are TGTGCCAGTCGCGATGATACCGGCACAGATACGCAGTATTTT. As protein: CASRDDTGTDTQYF.

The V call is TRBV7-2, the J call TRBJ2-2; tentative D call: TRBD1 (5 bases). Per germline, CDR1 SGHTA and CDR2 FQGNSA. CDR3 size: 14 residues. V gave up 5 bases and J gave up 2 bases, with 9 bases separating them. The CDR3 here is CASSRGTNTGELFF. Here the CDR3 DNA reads TGTGCCAGCAGCAGGGGAACAAACACCGGGGAGCTGTTTTTT.

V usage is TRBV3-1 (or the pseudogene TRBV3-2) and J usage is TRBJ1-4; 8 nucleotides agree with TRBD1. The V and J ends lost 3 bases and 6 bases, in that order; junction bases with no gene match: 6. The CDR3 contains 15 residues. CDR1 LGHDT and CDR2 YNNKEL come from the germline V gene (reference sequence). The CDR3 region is CASSQWTGPDEKLFF. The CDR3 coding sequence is TGTGCCAGCAGCCAGTGGACAGGGCCGGATGAAAAACTGTTTTTT.

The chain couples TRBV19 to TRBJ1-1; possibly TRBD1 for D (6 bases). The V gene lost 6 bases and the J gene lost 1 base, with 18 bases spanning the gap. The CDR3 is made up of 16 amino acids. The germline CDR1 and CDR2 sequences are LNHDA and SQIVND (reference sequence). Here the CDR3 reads CASRTPSQGTNTEAFF. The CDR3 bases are TGTGCCAGTAGGACACCCTCGCAGGGGACGAACACTGAAGCTTTCTTT.

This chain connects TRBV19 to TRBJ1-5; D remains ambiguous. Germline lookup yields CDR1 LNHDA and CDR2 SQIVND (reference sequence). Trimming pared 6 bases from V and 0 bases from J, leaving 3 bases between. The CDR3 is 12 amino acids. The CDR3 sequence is CASSHSNQPQHF. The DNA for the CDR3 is TGTGCCAGTAGCCATAGCAATCAGCCCCAGCATTTT.

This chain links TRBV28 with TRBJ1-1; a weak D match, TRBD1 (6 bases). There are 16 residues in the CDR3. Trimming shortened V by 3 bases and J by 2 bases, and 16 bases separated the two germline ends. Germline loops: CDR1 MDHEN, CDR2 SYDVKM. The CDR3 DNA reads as TGTGCCAGCAGTTTCGTGGGGACAACATTTAACACTGAAGCTTTCTTT. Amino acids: CASSFVGTTFNTEAFF.

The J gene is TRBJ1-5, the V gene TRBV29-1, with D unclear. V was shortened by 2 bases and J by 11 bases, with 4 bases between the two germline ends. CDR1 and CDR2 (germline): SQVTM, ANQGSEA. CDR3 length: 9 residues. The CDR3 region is CSVESSQHF. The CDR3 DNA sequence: TGCAGCGTTGAATCGTCCCAGCATTTT.

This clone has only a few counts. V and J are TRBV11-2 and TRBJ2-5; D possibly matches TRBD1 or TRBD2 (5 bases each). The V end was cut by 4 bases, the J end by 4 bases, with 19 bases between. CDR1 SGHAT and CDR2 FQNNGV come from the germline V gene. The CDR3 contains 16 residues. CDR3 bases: TGTGCCAGCAGCTCGAGCGCAGGGAATCGGGGAGAGACCCAGTACTTC. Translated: CASSSSAGNRGETQYF. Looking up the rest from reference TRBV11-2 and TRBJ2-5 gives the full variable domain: EAGVAQSPRYKIIEKRQSVAFWCNPISGHATLYWYQQILGQGPKLLIQFQNNGVVDDSQLPKDRFSAERLKGVDSTLKIQPAKLEDSAVYLCASSSSAGNRGETQYFGPGTRLLVL.

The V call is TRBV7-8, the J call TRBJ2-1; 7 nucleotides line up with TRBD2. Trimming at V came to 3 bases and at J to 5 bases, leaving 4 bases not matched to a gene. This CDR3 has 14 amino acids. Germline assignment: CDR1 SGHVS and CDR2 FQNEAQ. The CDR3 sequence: CASSLSSGNNEQFF. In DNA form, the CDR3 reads TGTGCCAGCAGCTTGTCTAGCGGTAACAATGAGCAGTTCTTC. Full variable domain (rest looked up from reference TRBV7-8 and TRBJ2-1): GAGVSQSPRYKVAKRGQDVALRCDPISGHVSLFWYQQALGQGPEFLTYFQNEAQLDKSGLPSDRFFAERPEGSVSTLKIQRTQQEDSAVYLCASSLSSGNNEQFFGPGTRLTVL.

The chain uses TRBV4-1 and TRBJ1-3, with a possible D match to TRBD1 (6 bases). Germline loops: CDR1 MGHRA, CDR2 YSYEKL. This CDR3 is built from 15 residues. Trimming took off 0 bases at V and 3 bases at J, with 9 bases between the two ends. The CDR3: CASSQEGASGNTIYF. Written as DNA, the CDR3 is TGCGCCAGCAGCCAAGAGGGGGCGAGTGGAAACACCATATATTTT.

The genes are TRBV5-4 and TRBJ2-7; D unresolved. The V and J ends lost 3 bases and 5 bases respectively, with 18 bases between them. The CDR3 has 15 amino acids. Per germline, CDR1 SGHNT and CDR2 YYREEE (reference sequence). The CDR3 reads CASSSVGFGMDEQYF. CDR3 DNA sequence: TGTGCCAGCAGCTCGGTAGGGTTCGGTATGGACGAGCAGTACTTC.

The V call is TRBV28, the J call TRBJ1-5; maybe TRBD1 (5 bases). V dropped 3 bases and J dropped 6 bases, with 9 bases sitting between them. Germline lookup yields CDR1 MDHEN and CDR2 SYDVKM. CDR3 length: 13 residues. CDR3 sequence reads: CASSFRGVQPQHF. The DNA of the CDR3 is TGTGCCAGCAGTTTTCGGGGCGTTCAGCCCCAGCATTTT.

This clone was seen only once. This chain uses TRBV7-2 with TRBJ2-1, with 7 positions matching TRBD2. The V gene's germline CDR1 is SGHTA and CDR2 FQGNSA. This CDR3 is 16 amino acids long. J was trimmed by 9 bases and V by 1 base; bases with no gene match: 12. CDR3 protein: CASSLEGGSGAIEQFF. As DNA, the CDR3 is TGTGCCAGCAGCTTAGAAGGCGGGAGCGGGGCCATTGAGCAGTTCTTC.

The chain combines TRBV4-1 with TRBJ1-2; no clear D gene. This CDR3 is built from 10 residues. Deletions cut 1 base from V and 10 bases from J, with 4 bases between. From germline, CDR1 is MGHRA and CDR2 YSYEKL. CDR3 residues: CASSQVPYTF. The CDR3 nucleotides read TGCGCCAGCAGCCAAGTTCCCTACACCTTC.

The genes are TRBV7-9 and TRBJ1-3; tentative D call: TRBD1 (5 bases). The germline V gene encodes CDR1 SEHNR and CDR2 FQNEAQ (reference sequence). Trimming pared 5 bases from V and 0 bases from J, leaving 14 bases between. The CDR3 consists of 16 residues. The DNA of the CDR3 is TGTGCCAGCAGCCTTGGGACCGGAAGCTCTGGAAACACCATATATTTT. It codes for CASSLGTGSSGNTIYF.

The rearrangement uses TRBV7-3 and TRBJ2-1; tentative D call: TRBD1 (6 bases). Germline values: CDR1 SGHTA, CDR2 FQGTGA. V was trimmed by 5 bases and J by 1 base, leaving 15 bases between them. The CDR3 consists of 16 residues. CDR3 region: CASSATLGASYNEQFF. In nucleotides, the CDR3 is TGTGCCAGCAGCGCCACGTTGGGGGCGTCCTACAATGAGCAGTTCTTC. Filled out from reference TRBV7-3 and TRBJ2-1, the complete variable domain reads GAGVSQTPSNKVTEKGKYVELRCDPISGHTALYWYRQSLGQGPEFLIYFQGTGAADDSGLPNDRFFAVRPEGSVSTLKIQRTERGDSAVYLCASSATLGASYNEQFFGPGTRLTVL.

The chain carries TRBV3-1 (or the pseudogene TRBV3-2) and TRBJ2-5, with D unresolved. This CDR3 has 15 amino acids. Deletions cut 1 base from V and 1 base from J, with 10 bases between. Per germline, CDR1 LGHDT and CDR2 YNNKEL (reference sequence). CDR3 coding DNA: TGTGCCAGCAGCCAAGCCATTGGAAGCCAAGAGACCCAGTACTTC. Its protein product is CASSQAIGSQETQYF.

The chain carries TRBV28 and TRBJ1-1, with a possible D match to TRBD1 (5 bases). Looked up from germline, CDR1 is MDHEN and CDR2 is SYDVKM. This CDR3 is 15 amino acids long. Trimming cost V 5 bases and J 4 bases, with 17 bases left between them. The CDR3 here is CASSQHSPGTTEAFF. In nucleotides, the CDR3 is TGTGCCAGCAGTCAGCATTCCCCCGGGACCACTGAAGCTTTCTTT.

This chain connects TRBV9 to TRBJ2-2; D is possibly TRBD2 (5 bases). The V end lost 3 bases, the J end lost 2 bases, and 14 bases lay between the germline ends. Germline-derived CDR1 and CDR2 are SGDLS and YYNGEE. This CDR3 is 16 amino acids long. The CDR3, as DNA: TGTGCCAGCAGCGAGGCATGGAGGCCCAACACCGGGGAGCTGTTTTTT. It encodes CASSEAWRPNTGELFF.

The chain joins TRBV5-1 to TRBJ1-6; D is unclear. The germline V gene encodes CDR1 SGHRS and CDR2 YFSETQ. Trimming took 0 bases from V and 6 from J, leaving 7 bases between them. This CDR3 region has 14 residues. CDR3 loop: CASSLETVNSPLHF. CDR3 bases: TGCGCCAGCAGCTTGGAGACGGTTAATTCACCCCTCCACTTT.

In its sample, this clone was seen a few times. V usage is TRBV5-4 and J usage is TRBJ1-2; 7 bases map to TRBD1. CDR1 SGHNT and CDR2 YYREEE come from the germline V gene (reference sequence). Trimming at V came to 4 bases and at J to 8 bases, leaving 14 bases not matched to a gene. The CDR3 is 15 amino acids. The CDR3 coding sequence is TGTGCCAGCAGCCCCATGGGACAGAGCCCTGGGGGCTACACCTTC. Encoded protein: CASSPMGQSPGGYTF.

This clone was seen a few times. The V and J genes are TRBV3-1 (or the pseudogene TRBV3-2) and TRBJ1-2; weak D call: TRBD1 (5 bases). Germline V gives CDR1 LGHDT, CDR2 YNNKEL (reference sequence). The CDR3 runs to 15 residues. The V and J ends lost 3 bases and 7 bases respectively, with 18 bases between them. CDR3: CASSQDKWDLAGYTF. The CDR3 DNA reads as TGTGCCAGCAGCCAGGACAAATGGGACTTGGCTGGCTACACCTTC.

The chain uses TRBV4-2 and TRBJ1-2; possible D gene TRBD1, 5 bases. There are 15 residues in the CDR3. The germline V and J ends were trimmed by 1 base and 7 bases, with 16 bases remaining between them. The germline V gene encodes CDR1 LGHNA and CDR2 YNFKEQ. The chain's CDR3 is CASSQVSTEGRGYTF. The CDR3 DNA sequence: TGTGCCAGCAGCCAAGTTTCGACCGAGGGGCGTGGCTACACCTTC.

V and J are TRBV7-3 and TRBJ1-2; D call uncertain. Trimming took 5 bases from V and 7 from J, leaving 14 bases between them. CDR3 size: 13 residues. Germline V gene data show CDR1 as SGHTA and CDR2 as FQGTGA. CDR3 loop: CASSPYVGSGYTF. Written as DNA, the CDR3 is TGTGCCAGCAGCCCCTACGTCGGGAGTGGCTACACCTTC.

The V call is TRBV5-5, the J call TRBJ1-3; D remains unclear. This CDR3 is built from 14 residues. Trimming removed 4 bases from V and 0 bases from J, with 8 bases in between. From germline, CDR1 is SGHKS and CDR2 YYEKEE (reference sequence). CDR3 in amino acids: CASSEVYSGNTIYF. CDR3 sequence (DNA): TGTGCCAGCAGCGAAGTTTACTCTGGAAACACCATATATTTT.

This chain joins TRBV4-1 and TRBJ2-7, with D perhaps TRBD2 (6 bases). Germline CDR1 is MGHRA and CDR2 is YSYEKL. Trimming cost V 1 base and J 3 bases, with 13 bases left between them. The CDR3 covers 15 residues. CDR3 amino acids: CASSQAPGSGYEQYF. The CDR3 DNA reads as TGCGCCAGCAGCCAAGCTCCCGGGAGTGGCTACGAGCAGTACTTC.

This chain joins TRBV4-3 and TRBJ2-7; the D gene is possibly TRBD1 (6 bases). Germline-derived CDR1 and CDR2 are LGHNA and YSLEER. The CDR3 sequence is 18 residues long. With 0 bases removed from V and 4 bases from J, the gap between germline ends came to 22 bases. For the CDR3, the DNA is TGCGCCAGCAGCCAAGAGGTCAGGGGCGGCGGACGGACGTACGAGCAGTACTTC. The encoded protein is CASSQEVRGGGRTYEQYF.

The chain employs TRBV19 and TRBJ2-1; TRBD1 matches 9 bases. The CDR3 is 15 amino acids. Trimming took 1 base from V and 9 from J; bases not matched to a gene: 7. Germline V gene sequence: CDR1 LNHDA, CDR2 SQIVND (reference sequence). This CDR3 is CASSIAGQGIFEQFF. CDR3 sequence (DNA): TGTGCCAGTAGTATAGCGGGACAGGGTATTTTTGAGCAGTTCTTC.

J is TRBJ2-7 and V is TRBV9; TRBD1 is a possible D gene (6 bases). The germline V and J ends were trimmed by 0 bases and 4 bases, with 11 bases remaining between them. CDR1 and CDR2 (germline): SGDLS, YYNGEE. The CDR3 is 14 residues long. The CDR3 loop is CASSVEGERYEQYF. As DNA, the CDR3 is TGTGCCAGCAGCGTAGAGGGGGAAAGGTACGAGCAGTACTTC.

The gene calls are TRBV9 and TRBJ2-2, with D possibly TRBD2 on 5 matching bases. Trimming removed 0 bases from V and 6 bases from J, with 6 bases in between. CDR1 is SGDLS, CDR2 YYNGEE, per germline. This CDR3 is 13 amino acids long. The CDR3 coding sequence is TGTGCCAGCAGCGTAGTGGAGGCCGGGGAGCTGTTTTTT. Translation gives CASSVVEAGELFF.

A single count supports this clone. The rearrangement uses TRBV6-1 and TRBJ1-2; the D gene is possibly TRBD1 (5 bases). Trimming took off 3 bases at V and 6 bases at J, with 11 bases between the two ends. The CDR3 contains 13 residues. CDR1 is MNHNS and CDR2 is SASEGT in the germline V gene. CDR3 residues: CASSESQDHGYTF. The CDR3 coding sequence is TGTGCCAGCAGTGAGTCACAGGATCATGGCTACACCTTC.